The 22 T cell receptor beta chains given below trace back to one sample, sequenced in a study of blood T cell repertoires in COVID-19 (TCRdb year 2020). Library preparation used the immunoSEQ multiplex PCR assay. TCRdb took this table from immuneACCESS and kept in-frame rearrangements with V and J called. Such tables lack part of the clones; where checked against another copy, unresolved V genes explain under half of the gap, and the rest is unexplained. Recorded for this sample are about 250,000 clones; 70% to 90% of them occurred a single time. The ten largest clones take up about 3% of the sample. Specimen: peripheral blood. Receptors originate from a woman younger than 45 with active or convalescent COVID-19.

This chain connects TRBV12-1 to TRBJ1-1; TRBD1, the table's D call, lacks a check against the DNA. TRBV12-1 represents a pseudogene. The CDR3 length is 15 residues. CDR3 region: CASSSSGQPNTEAFF. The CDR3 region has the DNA TGTGCCAGCAGCTCCTCGGGACAGCCGAACACTGAAGCTTTCTTT.

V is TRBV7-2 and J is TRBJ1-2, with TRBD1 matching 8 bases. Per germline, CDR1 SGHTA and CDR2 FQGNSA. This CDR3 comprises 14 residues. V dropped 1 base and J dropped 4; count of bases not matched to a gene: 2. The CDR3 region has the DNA TGTGCCAGCAGCTTAGGGACAGGGTCCTATGGCTACACCTTC. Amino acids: CASSLGTGSYGYTF.

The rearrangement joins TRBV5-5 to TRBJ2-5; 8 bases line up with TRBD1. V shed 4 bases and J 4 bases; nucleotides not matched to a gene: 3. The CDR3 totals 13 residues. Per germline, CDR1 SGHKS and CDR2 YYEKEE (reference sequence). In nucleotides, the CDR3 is TGTGCCAGCAGCGTGACAGGGGCAGAGACCCAGTACTTC. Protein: CASSVTGAETQYF.

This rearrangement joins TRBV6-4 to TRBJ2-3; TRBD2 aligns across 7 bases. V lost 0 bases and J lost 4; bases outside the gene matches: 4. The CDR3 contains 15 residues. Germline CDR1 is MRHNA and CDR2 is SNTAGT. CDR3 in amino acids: CASSDSGLGADTQYF. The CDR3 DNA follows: TGTGCCAGCAGTGACTCAGGACTAGGAGCAGATACGCAGTATTTT.

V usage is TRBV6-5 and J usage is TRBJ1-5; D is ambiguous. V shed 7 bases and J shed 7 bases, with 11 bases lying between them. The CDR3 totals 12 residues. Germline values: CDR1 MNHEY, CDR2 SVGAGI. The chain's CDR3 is CASTSSGQPQHF. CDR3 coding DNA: TGTGCCAGCACAAGTTCGGGACAGCCCCAGCATTTT.

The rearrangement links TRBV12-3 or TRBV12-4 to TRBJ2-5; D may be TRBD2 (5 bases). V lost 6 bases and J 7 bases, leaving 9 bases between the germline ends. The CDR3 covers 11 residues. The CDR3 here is CASSLEGTQYF. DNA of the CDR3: TGTGCCAGCAGCCTCGAGGGGACCCAGTACTTC.

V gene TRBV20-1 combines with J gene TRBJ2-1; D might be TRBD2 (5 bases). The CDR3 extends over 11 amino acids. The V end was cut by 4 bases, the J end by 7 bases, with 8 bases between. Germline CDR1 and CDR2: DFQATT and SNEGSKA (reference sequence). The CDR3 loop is CSATGKNEQFF. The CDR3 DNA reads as TGCAGTGCTACGGGGAAGAATGAGCAGTTCTTC.

The CDR3 region is CASSLLDGYQYQETQYF. DNA of the CDR3: TGTGCCAGCAGCCTCCTCGACGGGTACCAGTACCAAGAGACCCAGTACTTC. The V and J genes are TRBV7-8 and TRBJ2-5; D not certain. Germline assignment: CDR1 SGHVS and CDR2 FQNEAQ. The V end lost 5 bases, the J end lost 0 bases, and 19 bases lay between the germline ends. This CDR3 is 17 amino acids long.

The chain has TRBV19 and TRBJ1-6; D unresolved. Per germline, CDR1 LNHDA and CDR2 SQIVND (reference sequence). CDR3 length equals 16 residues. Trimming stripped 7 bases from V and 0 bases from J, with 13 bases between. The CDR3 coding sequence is TGTGCCAGTATGGAACGGCCTAGCTCCTATAATTCACCCCTCCACTTT. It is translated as CASMERPSSYNSPLHF. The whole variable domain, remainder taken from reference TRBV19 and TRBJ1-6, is DGGITQSPKYLFRKEGQNVTLSCEQNLNHDAMYWYRQDPGQGLRLIYYSQIVNDFQKGDIAEGYSVSREKKESFPLTVTSAQKNPTAFYLCASMERPSSYNSPLHFGNGTRLTVT.

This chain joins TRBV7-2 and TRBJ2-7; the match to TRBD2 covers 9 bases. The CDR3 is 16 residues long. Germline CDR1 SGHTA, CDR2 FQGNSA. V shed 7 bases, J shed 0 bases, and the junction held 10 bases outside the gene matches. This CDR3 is CASKRGASLSSYEQYF. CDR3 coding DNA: TGTGCCAGCAAGCGGGGGGCCTCCCTCAGCTCCTACGAGCAGTACTTC.

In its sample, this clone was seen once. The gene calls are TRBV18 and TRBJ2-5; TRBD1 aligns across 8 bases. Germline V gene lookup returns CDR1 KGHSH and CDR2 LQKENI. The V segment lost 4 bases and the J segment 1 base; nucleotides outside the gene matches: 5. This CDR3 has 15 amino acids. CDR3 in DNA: TGTGCCAGCTCACGGACAGGGTATCCCCAAGAGACCCAGTACTTC. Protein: CASSRTGYPQETQYF.

CDR3 nucleotide sequence: TGTGCCAGCAGTAGCCAACTAGCGGGGGGAGGAGAGACCCAGTACTTC. This sequence encodes CASSSQLAGGGETQYF. The chain combines TRBV6-2 or TRBV6-3 with TRBJ2-5; 12 bases match TRBD2. The CDR3 runs 16 residues. Germline V gives CDR1 MNHEY, CDR2 SVGEGT. V trimming: 5 bases; J trimming: 4 bases; junction bases outside the gene matches: 8.

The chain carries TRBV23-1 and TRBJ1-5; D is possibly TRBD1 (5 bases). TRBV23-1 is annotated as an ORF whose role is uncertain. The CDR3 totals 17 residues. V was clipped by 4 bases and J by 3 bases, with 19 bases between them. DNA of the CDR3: TGCGCCAGCAGTCCAACAGCCAGGGATTTGAACAATCAGCCCCAGCATTTT. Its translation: CASSPTARDLNNQPQHF.

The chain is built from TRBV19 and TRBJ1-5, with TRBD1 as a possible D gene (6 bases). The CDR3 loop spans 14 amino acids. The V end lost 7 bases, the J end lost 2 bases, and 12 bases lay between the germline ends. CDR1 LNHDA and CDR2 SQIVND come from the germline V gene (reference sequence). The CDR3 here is CASIPGHGNQPQHF. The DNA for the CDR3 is TGTGCCAGTATCCCGGGACACGGCAATCAGCCCCAGCATTTT.

The CDR3 region is CASSLIAGSSYNEQFF. DNA of the CDR3: TGTGCCAGCAGCCTTATAGCGGGGAGCTCCTACAATGAGCAGTTCTTC. The rearrangement joins TRBV14 to TRBJ2-1, with TRBD2 matching over 8 bases. CDR3 size: 16 residues. V lost 4 bases, J lost 0 bases, and 5 bases stayed unmatched. Germline V gene data show CDR1 as SGHDN and CDR2 as FVKESK.

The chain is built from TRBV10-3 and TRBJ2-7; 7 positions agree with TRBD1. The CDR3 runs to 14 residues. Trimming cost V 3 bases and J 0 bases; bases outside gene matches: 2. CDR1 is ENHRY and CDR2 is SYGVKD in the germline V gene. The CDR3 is CAISDYRGSYEQYF. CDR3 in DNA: TGTGCCATCAGTGACTACAGGGGCTCCTACGAGCAGTACTTC.

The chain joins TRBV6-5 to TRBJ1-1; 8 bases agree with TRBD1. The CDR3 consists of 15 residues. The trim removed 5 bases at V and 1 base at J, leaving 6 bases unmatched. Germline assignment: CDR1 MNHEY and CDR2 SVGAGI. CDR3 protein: CASSPAGTGNTEAFF. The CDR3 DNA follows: TGTGCCAGCAGTCCCGCCGGGACAGGGAACACTGAAGCTTTCTTT.

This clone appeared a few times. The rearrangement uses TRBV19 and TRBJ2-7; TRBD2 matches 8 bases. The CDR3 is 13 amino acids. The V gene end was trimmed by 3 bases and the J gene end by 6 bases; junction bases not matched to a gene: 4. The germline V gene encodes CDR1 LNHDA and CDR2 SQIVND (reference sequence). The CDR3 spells CASSMRGAAEQYF. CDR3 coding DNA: TGTGCCAGTAGTATGCGGGGGGCCGCCGAGCAGTACTTC.

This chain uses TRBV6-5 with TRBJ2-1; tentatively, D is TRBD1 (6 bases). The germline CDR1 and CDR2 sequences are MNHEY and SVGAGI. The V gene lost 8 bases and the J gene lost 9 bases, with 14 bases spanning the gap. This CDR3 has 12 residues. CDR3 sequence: CASWDINGEQFF. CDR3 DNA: TGTGCCAGCTGGGACATCAACGGTGAGCAGTTCTTC.

The CDR3 loop reads CASNGDSERVYNEQFF. DNA for the CDR3: TGTGCCAGCAACGGAGACTCGGAGCGGGTATACAATGAGCAGTTCTTC. The rearrangement links TRBV28 to TRBJ2-1, with D perhaps matching TRBD2 (6 bases). This CDR3 contains 16 residues. CDR1 and CDR2 (germline): MDHEN, SYDVKM. The V gene lost 7 bases and the J gene lost 4 bases, with 20 bases spanning the gap.

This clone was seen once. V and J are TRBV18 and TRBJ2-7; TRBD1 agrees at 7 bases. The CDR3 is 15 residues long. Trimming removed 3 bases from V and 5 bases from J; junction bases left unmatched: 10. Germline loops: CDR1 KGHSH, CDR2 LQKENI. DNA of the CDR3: TGTGCCAGCTCACCCTCTCACAGGGGTAGCGACGAGCAGTACTTC. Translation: CASSPSHRGSDEQYF.

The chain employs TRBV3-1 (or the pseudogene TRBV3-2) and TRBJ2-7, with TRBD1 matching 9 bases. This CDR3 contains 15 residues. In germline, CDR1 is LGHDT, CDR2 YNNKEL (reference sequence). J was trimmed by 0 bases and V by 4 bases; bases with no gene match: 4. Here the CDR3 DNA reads TGTGCCAGCAGCCCTGGGACAGGGAACTCCTACGAGCAGTACTTC. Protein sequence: CASSPGTGNSYEQYF.